This TCR beta chain is drawn from a study of blood T cells in healthy people across ages. Study results and caveats: Across the age range, TCR beta diversity per million T cells fell in a roughly linear way.

To note about this clonotype: Its cognate antigen is unknown.

A second 7 to 11 cycle PCR used barcoded and J-beta primers. Individual samples furnished no less than 3 million CDR3-containing paired-end reads apiece. TCRdb analysed the 5' RACE reads with MiXCR anew, one entry per CDR3 protein. The sample consists of about 1.5 million distinct CDR3 sequences, approximately 39% of them appearing once. This CDR3 has 12 amino acids. From germline, CDR1 is SEHNR and CDR2 FQNEAQ (reference sequence). V lost 5 bases and J 4 bases, leaving 9 bases between the germline ends. The sequence was obtained from a woman in her late teens or twenties in good health. The chain has TRBV7-9 and TRBJ2-7; D is ambiguous. Material for sequencing was blood. The CDR3 nucleotides read TGTGCCAGCAGCGAGCAGGATTACGAGCAGTACTTC. Residues: CASSEQDYEQYF.